The source of this T cell receptor (beta chain) is a study of T cell repertoires in aging, cancer and after chemotherapy. Germline loops: CDR1 SGHAT, CDR2 FQNNGV. The V segment lost 5 bases and the J segment 5 bases; nucleotides outside the gene matches: 4. The CDR3 is made up of 15 amino acids. A mixed TRB-A/B primer pool amplified rearranged TRB by multiplex touch-down PCR. In TCRdb, the multiplex PCR reads were re-called with MiXCR into one record per CDR3 protein. The sample carries around 13,000 distinct CDR3 sequences, about 29% recorded once. TCR beta rearrangements were amplified from peripheral blood genomic DNA.

The V and J genes are TRBV11-2 and TRBJ2-5; 14 nucleotides align to TRBD2. The origin of this receptor is a human donor with a blood cancer. The sequencing input was blood. The CDR3 nucleotides are TGTGCCAGCAGCCAAGGACTAGCGGGAGGTGAGACCCAGTACTTC. Amino acid sequence: CASSQGLAGGETQYF.